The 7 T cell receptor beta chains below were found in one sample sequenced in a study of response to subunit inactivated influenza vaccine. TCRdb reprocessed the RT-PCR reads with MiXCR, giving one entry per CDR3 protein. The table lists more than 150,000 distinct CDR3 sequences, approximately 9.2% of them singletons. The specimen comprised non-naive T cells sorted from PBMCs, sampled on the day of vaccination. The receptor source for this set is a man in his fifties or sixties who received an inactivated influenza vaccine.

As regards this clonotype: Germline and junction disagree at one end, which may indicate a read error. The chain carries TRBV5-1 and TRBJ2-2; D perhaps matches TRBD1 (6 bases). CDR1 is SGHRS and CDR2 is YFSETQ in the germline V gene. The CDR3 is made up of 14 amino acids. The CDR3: CASSWRTGNGDLFF. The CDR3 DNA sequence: TGCGCCAGCAGCTGGAGAACAGGGAACGGGGATCTGTTTTTT.

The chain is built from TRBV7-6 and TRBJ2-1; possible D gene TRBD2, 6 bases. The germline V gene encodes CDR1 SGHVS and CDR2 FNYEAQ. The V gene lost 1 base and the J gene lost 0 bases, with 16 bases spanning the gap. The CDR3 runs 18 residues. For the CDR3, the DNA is TGTGCCAGCAGCTTAGTGGCTAGGCGGGGCCTCTCCTACAATGAGCAGTTCTTC. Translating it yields CASSLVARRGLSYNEQFF.

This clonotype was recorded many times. CDR3 loop: CSVEGKDRGNPYEQYF. The CDR3 DNA follows: TGCAGCGTTGAGGGAAAGGACAGGGGGAATCCCTACGAGCAGTACTTC. The chain is built from TRBV29-1 and TRBJ2-7, with TRBD1 matching 10 bases. The CDR3 sequence is 16 residues long. CDR1 is SQVTM, CDR2 ANQGSEA, per germline. J was trimmed by 2 bases and V by 3 bases; bases with no gene match: 10.

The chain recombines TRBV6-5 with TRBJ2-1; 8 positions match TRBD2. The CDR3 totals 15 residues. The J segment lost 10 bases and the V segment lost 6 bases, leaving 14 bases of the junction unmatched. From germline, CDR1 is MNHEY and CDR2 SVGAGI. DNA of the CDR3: TGTGCCAGCAGCTTGACTGCACTAGCGGTCGGAGAGCAGTTCTTC. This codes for CASSLTALAVGEQFF.

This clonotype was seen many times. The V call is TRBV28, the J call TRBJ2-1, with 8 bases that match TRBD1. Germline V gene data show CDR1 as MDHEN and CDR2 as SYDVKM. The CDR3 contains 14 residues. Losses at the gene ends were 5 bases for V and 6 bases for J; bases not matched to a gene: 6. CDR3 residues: CASSNLDRVNEQFF. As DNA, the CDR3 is TGTGCCAGCAGTAACCTGGACAGGGTCAATGAGCAGTTCTTC.

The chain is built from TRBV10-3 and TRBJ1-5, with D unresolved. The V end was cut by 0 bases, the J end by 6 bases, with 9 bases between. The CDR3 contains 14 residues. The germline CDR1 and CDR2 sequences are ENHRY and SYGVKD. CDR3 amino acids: CAISESAARQPQHF. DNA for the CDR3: TGTGCCATCAGTGAGTCGGCTGCGCGTCAGCCCCAGCATTTT.

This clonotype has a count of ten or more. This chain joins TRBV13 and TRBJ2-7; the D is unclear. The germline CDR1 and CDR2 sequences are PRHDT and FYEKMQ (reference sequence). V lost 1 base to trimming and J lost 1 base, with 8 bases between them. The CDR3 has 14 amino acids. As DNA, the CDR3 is TGTGCCAGCAGCTTAGCTGACGGTTCCTACGAGCAGTACTTC. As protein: CASSLADGSYEQYF.